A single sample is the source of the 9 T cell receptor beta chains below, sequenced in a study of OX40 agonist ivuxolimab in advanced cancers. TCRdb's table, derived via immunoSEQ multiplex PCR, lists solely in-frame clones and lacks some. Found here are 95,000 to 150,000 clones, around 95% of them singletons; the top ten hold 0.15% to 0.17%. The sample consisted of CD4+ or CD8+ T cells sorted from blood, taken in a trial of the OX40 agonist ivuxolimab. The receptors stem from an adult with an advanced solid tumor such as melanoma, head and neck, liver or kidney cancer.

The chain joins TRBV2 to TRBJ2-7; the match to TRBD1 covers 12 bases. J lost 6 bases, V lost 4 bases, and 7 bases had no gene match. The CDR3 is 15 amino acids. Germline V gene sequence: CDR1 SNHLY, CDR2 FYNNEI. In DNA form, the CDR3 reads TGTGCCAGCAGTGTGGGACAGGGGGCGCTTCGCGAGCAGTACTTC. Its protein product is CASSVGQGALREQYF.

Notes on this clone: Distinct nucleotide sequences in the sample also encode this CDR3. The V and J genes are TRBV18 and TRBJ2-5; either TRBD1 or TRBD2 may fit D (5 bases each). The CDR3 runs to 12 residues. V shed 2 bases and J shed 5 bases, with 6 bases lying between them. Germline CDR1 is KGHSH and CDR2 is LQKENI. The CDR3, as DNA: TGTGCCAGCTCACCAGGGGGTGAGACCCAGTACTTC. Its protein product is CASSPGGETQYF.

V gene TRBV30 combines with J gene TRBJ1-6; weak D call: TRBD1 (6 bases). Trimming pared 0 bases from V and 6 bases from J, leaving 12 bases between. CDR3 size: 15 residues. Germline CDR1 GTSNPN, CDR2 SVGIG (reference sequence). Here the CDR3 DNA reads TGTGCCTGGAGTGTCTACAGGGTATCTAATTCACCCCTCCACTTT. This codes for CAWSVYRVSNSPLHF.

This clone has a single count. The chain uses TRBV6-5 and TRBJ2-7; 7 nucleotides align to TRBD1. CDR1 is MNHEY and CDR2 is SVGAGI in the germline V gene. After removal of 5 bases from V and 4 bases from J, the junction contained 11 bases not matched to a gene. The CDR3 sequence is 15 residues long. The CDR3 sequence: CASSPTRDSPYEQYF. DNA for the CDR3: TGTGCCAGCAGTCCGACCCGGGACAGCCCTTACGAGCAGTACTTC.

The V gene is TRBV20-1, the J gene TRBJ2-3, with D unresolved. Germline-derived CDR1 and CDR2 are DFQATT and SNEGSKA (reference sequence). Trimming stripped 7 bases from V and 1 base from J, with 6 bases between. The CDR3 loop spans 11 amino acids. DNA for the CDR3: TGCAGTGGGTCCCGCACAGATACGCAGTATTTT. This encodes CSGSRTDTQYF.

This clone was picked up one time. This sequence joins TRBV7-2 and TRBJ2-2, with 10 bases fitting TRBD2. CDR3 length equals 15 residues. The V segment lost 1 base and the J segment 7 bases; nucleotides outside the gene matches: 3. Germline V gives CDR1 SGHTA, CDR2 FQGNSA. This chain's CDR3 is CASSLEVAGGGELFF. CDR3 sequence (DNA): TGTGCCAGCAGCTTAGAAGTAGCGGGGGGCGGGGAGCTGTTTTTT.

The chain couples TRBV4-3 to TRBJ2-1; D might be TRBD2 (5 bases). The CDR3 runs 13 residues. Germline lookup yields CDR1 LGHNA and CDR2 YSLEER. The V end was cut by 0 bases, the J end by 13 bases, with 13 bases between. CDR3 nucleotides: TGCGCCAGCAGCCAAGATCGGGGAGAGTGCCAGTTCTTC. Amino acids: CASSQDRGECQFF.

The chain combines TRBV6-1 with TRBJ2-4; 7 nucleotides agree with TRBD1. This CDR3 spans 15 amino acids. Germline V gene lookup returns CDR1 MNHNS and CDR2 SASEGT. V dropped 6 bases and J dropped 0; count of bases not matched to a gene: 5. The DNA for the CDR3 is TGTGCCAGCAGGGGGACAGTCCTAGCCAAAAACATTCAGTACTTC. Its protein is CASRGTVLAKNIQYF.

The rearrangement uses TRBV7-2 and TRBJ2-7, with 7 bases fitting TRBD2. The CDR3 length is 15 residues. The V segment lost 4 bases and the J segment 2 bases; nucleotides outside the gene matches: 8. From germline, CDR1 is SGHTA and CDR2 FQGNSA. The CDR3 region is CASSSRTAGAYEQYF. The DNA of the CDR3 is TGTGCCAGCAGCTCCCGGACGGCGGGGGCCTACGAGCAGTACTTC.